This TCR beta chain is drawn from a study of PD-L1 blockade in urothelial cancer. Sequencing used immunoSEQ multiplex PCR; TCRdb keeps in-frame clones, though not all of them. The sample records 40,000 or so clones, around four fifths being singletons. Time point indicated: pretreatment peripheral blood. The V gene lost 10 bases and the J gene lost 4 bases, with 14 bases spanning the gap. The germline gives CDR1 SNHLY, CDR2 FYNNEI. The CDR3 consists of 13 residues. The sequence was collected from a man aged 55 to 69 with urothelial cancer. The chain combines TRBV2 with TRBJ1-5; D possibly corresponds to TRBD1 (6 bases). Sequenced here: PBMCs, sampled around atezolizumab (anti-PD-L1) treatment. The CDR3 DNA is TGTGCCACCTCCGGACAGCTTAATCAGCCCCAGCATTTT. It specifies CATSGQLNQPQHF.